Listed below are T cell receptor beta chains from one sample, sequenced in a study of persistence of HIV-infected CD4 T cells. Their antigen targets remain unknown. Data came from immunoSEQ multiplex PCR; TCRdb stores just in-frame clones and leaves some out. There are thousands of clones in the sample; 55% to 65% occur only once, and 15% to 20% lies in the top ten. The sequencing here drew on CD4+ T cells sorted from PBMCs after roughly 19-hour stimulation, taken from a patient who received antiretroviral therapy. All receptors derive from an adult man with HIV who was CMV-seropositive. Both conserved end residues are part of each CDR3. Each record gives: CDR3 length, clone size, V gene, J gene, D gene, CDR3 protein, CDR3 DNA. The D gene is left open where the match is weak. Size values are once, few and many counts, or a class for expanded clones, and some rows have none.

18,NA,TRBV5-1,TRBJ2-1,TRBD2,CASSPRTSGESSYNEQFF,TGCGCCAGCAGTCCGAGGACTAGCGGTGAGAGCTCCTACAATGAGCAGTTCTTC
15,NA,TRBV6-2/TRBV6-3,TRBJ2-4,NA,CASSPPGVAKNIQYF,TGTGCCAGCAGCCCCCCAGGGGTAGCCAAAAACATTCAGTACTTC
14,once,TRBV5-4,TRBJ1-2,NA,CASSLAGINYGYTF,TGTGCCAGCAGCTTGGCCGGCATTAACTATGGCTACACCTTC
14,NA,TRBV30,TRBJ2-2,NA,CAWRKGVNTGELFF,TGTGCCTGGAGGAAAGGGGTTAACACCGGGGAGCTGTTTTTT
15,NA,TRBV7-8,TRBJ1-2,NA,CASSSAGTGNYGYTF,TGTGCCAGCAGCTCTGCCGGGACGGGGAACTATGGCTACACCTTC
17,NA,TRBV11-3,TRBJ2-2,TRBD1,CASGRGTGGANTGELFF,TGTGCCAGCGGAAGAGGAACAGGGGGCGCGAACACCGGGGAGCTGTTTTTT
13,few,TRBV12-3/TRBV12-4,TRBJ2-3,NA,CASSLEPWDTQYF,TGTGCCAGCAGTTTAGAGCCTTGGGATACGCAGTATTTT
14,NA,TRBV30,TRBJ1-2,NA,CAWSRGSANYGYTF,TGTGCCTGGAGTAGGGGGTCAGCTAACTATGGCTACACCTTC
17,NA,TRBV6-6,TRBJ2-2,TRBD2,CASSRSGLAGNTGELFF,TGTGCCAGCAGCCGATCGGGACTAGCGGGGAACACCGGGGAGCTGTTTTTT
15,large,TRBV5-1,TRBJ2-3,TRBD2,CASSQTSGSSDTQYF,TGCGCCAGCAGCCAGACTAGCGGGAGTTCAGATACGCAGTATTTT
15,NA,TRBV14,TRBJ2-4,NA,CASSQEGTLKNIQYF,TGTGCCAGCAGCCAAGAGGGGACACTGAAAAACATTCAGTACTTC
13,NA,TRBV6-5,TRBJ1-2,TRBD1,CASSSDRGYGYTF,TGTGCCAGCAGTTCGGACAGGGGCTATGGCTACACCTTC
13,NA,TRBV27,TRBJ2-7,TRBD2,CASSFREGDEQYF,TGTGCCAGCAGTTTCCGGGAGGGGGACGAGCAGTACTTC
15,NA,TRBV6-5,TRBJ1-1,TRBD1,CASRETDRGHEEAFF,TGTGCCAGCAGGGAGACGGACAGGGGCCACGAAGAAGCTTTCTTT
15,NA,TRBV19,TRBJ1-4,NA,CASSIDRQTNEKLFF,TGTGCCAGTAGTATAGACCGCCAGACTAATGAAAAACTGTTTTTT
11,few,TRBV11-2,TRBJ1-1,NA,CASSLEREAFF,TGTGCCAGCAGCTTAGAGAGAGAAGCTTTCTTT
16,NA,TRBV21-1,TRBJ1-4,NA,CASSKKKGEFNEKLFF,TGTGCCAGCAGCAAAAAAAAAGGGGAATTTAATGAAAAACTGTTTTTT
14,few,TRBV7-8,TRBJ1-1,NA,CASSLVPGRTEAFF,TGTGCCAGCAGCTTGGTCCCGGGACGAACTGAAGCTTTCTTT
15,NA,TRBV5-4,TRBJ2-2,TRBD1,CASSGGQGYPGELFF,TGTGCCAGCAGCGGGGGACAGGGGTACCCCGGGGAGCTGTTTTTT
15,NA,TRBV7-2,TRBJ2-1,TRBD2,CASSQRLAGGGGQFF,TGTGCCAGCAGCCAACGACTAGCGGGGGGCGGAGGGCAGTTCTTC
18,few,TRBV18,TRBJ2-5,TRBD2,CASSPRTSGSAGEETQYF,TGTGCCAGCTCACCACGGACTAGCGGGAGCGCGGGGGAAGAGACCCAGTACTTC
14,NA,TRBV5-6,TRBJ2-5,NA,CASSLVRGQETQYF,TGTGCCAGCAGCTTGGTACGGGGGCAAGAGACCCAGTACTTC
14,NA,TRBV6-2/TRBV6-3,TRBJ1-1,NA,CASSSGGVGTEAFF,TGTGCCAGCAGCTCCGGGGGGGTAGGGACTGAAGCTTTCTTT
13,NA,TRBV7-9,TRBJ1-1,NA,CASGLNRDTEAFF,TGTGCCAGCGGACTGAACAGGGACACTGAAGCTTTCTTT
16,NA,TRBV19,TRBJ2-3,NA,CASSIDGAVRTDTQYF,TGTGCCAGTAGTATAGATGGGGCGGTTCGGACAGATACGCAGTATTTT
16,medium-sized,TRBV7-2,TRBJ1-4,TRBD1,CASSSSPGQGKEKLFF,TGTGCCAGCAGCTCCTCTCCGGGACAGGGGAAAGAAAAACTGTTTTTT
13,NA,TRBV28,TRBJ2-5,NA,CASSPPVRETQYF,TGTGCCAGCAGTCCCCCGGTTCGAGAGACCCAGTACTTC
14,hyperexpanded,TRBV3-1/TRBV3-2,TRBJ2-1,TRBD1,CASSRTGSNNEQFF,TGTGCCAGCAGCCGGACAGGGTCCAACAATGAGCAGTTCTTC
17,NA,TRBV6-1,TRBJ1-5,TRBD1,CASSGTGGPYSNQPQHF,TGTGCCAGCAGTGGGACAGGGGGTCCCTATAGCAATCAGCCCCAGCATTTT
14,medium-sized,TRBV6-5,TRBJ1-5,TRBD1,CASRGGGGNQPQHF,TGTGCCAGCAGGGGAGGGGGCGGTAATCAGCCCCAGCATTTT
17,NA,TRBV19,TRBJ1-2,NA,CASSIDYQTRRTYGYTF,TGTGCCAGTAGTATAGATTACCAGACCCGACGGACGTATGGCTACACCTTC
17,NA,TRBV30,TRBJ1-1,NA,CAWSVARGRDWYTEAFF,TGTGCCTGGAGTGTAGCTAGGGGGAGAGATTGGTACACTGAAGCTTTCTTT
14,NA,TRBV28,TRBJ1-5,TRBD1,CASRTGGENQPQHF,TGTGCCAGCCGGACAGGGGGCGAGAATCAGCCCCAGCATTTT
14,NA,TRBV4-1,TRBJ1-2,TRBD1,CASSPLDRDYGYTF,TGCGCCAGCAGCCCACTAGACAGGGATTATGGCTACACCTTC